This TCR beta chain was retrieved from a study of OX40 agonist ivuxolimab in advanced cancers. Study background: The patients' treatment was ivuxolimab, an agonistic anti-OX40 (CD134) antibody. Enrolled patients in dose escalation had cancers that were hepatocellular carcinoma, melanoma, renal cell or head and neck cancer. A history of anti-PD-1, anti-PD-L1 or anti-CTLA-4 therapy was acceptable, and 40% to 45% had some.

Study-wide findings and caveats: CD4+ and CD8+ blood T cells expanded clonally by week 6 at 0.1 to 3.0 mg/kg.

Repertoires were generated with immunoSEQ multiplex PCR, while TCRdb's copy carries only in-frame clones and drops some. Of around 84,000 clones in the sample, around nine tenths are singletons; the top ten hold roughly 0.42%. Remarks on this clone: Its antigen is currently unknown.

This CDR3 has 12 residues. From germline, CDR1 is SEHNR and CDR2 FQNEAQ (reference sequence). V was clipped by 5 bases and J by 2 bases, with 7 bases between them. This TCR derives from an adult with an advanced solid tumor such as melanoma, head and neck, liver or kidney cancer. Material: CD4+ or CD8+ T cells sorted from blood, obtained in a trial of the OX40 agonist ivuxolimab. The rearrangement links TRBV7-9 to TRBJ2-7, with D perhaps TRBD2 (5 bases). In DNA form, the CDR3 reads TGTGCCAGCAGCGCCGGGACCTACGAGCAGTACTTC. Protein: CASSAGTYEQYF.